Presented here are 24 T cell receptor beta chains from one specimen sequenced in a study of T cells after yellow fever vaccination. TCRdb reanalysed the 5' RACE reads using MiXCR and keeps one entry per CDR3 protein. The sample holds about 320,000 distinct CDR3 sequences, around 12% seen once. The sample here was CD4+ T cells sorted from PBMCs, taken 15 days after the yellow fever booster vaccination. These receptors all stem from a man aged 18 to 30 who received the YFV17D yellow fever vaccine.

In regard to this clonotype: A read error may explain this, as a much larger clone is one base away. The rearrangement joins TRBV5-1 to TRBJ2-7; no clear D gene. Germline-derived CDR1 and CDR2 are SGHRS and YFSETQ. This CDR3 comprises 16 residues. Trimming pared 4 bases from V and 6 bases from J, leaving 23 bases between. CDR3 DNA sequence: TGCGCCAGCAGCAGTATAGGAACACAATACAGCTGCGAGCAGTACGTC. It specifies CASSSIGTQYSCEQYV.

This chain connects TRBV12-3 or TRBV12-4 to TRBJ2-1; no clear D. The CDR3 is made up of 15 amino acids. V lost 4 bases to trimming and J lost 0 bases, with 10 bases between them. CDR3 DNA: TGTGCCAGCAGTTCCTCTACAGTCTCCTACAATGAGCAGTTCTTC. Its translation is CASSSSTVSYNEQFF.

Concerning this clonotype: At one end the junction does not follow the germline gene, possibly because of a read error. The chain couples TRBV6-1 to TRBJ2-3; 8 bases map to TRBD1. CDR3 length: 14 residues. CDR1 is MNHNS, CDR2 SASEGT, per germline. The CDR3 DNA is TGTGCCAGCAGAGAAGGACAGGGAAGAGGTACGCAGTATTTT. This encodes CASREGQGRGTQYF.

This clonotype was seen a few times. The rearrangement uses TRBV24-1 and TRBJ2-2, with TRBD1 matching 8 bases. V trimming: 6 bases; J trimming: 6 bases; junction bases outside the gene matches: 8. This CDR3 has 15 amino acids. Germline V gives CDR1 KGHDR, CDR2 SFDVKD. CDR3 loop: CATSRPGGRSGELFF. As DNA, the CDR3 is TGTGCCACCAGTCGGCCAGGGGGCAGGTCCGGGGAGCTGTTTTTT.

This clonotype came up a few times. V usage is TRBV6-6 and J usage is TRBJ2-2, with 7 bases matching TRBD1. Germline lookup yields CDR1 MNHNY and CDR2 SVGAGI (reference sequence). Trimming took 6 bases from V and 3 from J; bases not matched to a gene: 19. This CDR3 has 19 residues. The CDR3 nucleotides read TGTGCCAGCAGCCAACTCGGGACAGCCAAGGCCGTTTACACCGGGGAGCTGTTTTTT. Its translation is CASSQLGTAKAVYTGELFF.

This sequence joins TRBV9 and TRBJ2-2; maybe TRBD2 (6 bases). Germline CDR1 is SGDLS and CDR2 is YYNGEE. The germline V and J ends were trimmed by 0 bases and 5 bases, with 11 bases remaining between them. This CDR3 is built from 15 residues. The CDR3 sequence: CASSVAGRITGELFF. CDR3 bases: TGTGCCAGCAGCGTAGCTGGGAGGATAACCGGGGAGCTGTTTTTT.

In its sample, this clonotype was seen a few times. The CDR3 bases are TGTGCCAGCAGCACCCGACAGGGGGGCACCGGGGAGCTGTTTTTT. Residues: CASSTRQGGTGELFF. The chain employs TRBV9 and TRBJ2-2; TRBD1 matches 9 bases. Germline CDR1 SGDLS, CDR2 YYNGEE. This CDR3 has 15 residues. With 4 bases clipped from V and 4 bases from J, the junction kept 5 bases outside the gene matches.

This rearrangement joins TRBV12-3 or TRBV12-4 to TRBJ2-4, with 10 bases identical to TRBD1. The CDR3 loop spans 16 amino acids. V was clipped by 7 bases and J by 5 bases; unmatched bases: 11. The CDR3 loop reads CASTLSGTGAQNIQYF. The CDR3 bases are TGTGCCAGCACCCTCTCCGGGACAGGGGCCCAAAACATTCAGTACTTC.

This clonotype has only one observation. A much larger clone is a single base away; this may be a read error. The CDR3: CASSSGGPNYEQFF. The CDR3 DNA follows: TGTGCCAGCAGCTCGGGGGGCCCCAACTATGAGCAGTTCTTC. The chain employs TRBV7-2 and TRBJ2-1; D is perhaps TRBD2 (7 bases). The CDR3 extends over 14 amino acids. Trimming cost V 4 bases and J 8 bases, with 15 bases left between them. Germline V gene data show CDR1 as SGHTA and CDR2 as FQGNSA. Complete variable domain (other parts from reference TRBV7-2 and TRBJ2-1): GAGVSQSPSNKVTEKGKDVELRCDPISGHTALYWYRQSLGQGLEFLIYFQGNSAPDKSGLPSDRFSAERTGGSVSTLTIQRTQQEDSAVYLCASSSGGPNYEQFFGPGTRLTVL.

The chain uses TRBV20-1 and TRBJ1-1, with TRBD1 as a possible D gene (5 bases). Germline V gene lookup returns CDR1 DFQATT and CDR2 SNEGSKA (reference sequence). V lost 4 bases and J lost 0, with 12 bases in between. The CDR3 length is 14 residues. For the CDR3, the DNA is TGCAGTGCTAAAAGACTGGACATGAACACTGAAGCTTTCTTT. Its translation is CSAKRLDMNTEAFF.

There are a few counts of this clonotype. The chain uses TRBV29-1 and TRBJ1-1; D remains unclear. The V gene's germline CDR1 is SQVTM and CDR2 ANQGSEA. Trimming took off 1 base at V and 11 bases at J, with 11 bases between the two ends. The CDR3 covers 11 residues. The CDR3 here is CSVEVRLGAFF. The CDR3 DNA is TGCAGCGTTGAAGTCAGGCTAGGGGCTTTCTTT.

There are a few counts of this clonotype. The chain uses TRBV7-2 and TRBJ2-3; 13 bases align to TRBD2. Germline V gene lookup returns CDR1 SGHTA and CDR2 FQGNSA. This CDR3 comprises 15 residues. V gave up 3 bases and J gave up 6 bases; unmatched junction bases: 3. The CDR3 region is CASSFQTSGGDTQYF. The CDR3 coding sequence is TGTGCCAGCAGCTTCCAGACTAGCGGGGGGGATACGCAGTATTTT.

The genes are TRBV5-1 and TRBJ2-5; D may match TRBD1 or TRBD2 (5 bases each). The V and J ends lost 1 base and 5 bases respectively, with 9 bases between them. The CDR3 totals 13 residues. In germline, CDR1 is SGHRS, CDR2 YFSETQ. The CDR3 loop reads CASSLPRGETQYF. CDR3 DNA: TGCGCCAGCAGCTTGCCGAGGGGTGAGACCCAGTACTTC.

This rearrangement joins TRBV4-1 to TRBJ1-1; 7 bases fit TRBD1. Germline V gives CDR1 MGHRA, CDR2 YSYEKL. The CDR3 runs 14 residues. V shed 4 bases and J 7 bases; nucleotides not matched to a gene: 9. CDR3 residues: CASSPRLRDSEAFF. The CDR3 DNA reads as TGCGCCAGCAGCCCACGTCTCCGGGACAGTGAAGCTTTCTTT.

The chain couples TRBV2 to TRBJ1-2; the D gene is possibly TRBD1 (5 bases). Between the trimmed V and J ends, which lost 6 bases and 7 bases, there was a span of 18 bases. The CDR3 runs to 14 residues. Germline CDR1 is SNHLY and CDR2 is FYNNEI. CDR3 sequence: CASSATPAGSGYTF. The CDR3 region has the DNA TGTGCCAGCAGCGCTACTCCCGCAGGGTCTGGCTACACCTTC.

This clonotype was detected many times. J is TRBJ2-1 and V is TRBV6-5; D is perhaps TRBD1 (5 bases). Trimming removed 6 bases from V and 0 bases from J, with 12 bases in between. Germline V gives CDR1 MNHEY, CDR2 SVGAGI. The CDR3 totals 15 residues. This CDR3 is CASSPADSSYNEQFF. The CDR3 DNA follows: TGTGCCAGCAGCCCTGCTGACAGCTCCTACAATGAGCAGTTCTTC.

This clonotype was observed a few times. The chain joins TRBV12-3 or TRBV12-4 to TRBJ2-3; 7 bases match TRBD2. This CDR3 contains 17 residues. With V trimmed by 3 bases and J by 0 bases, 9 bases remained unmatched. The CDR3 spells CASSLMGGRPSTDTQYF. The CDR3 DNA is TGTGCCAGCAGTTTGATGGGGGGGAGACCGAGCACAGATACGCAGTATTTT.

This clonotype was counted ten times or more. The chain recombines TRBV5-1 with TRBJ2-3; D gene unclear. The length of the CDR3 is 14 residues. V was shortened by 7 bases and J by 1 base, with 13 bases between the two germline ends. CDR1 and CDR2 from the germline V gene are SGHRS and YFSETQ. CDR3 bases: TGCGCCAGCTATAATAATCTCCGCACAGATACGCAGTATTTT. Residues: CASYNNLRTDTQYF.

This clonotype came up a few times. CDR3 sequence: CASSLQGARTEAFF. CDR3 nucleotide sequence: TGTGCCAGCAGTCTACAGGGGGCGCGGACTGAAGCTTTCTTT. The gene calls are TRBV12-3 or TRBV12-4 and TRBJ1-1; 9 nucleotides agree with TRBD1. J was trimmed by 5 bases and V by 5 bases; bases with no gene match: 6. The CDR3 runs to 14 residues.

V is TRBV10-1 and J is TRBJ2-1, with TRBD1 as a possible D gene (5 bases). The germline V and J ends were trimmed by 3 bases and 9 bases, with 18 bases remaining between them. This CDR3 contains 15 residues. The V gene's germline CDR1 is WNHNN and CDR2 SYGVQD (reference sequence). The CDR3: CASSEQFPGWGEQFF. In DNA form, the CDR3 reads TGCGCCAGCAGTGAACAATTTCCAGGGTGGGGTGAGCAGTTCTTC.

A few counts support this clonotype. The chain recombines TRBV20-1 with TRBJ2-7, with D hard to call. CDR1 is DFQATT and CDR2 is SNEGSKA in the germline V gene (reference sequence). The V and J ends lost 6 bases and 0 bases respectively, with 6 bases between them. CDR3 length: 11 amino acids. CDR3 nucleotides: TGCAGTGCAACCCCCTCCTACGAGCAGTACTTC. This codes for CSATPSYEQYF.

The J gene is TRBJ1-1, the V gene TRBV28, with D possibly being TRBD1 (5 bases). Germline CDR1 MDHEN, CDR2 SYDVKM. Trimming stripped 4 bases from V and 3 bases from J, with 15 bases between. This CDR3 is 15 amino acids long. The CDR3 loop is CASSSAAQGDTEAFF. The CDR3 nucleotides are TGTGCCAGCAGTTCCGCGGCCCAGGGAGACACTGAAGCTTTCTTT.

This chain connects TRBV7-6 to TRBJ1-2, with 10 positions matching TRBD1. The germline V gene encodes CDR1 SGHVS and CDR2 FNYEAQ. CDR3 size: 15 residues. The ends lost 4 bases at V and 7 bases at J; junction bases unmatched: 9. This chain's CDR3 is CASSSSGTGVGGYTF. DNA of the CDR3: TGTGCCAGCAGCTCCTCCGGGACAGGGGTCGGTGGCTACACCTTC.

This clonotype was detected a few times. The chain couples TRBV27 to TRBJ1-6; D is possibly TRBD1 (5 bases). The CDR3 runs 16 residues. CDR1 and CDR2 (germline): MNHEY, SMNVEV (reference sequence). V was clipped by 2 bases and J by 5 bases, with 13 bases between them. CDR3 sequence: CASSLRGDVDNSPLHF. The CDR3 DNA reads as TGTGCCAGCAGTTTACGGGGGGATGTTGATAATTCACCCCTCCACTTT.